This T cell receptor beta chain was identified in a study of vaccination and CD4 T cells after COVID-19. The wider study: The study enrolled six male and four female convalescents, two of whom were Hispanic. Typically, post-vaccine samples were obtained a median about 79 days after dose two, within a range of 14 to 241.

A few counts support this clonotype. Antigen specificity is unknown. Documented treatment: approximately nine-day PBMC culture with coronavirus spike peptide pools or control peptides (ViraFEST assay). This CDR3 is built from 15 residues. J was trimmed by 0 bases and V by 5 bases; bases with no gene match: 6. CDR1 DFQATT and CDR2 SNEGSKA come from the germline V gene (reference sequence). Sequenced with the Oncomine TCR Beta short-read assay was DNA taken from cultured CD4+ T cells. From CD4+ T cells that had been cultured, genomic DNA was extracted. TCRdb independently ran MiXCR on the PCR reads; one entry per CDR3 protein. The sample has over 3,500 distinct CDR3 sequences; roughly 21% are singletons.

The material sequenced was CD4+ T cells from blood, cultured in vitro. The rearrangement links TRBV20-1 to TRBJ2-5; TRBD2 aligns across 10 bases. This clonotype originated in a human donor who had recovered from COVID-19. For the CDR3, the DNA is TGCAGTGCTCTGAGCGGGGGGGGGTACCAAGAGACCCAGTACTTC. Residues: CSALSGGGYQETQYF.